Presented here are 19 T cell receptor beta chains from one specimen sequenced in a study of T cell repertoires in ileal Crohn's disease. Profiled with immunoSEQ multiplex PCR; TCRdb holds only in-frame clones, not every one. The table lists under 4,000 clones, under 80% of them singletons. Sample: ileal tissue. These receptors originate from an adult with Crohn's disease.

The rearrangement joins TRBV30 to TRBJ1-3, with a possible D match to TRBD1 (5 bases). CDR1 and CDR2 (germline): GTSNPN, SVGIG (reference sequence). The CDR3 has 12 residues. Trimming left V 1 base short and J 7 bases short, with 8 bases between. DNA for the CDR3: TGTGCCTGGAGTGCAGGGCGTAACACCATATATTTT. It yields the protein CAWSAGRNTIYF.

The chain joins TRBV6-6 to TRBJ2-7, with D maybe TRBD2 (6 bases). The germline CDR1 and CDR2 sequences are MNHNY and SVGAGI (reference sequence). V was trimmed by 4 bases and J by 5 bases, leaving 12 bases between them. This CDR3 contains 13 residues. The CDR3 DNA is TGTGCCAGCAGTTCCACTAGCCAGCACGAGCAGTACTTC. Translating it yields CASSSTSQHEQYF.

The CDR3 DNA follows: TGTGCCAGCATGATCACAGACTCTGGAAACACCATATATTTT. It translates to CASMITDSGNTIYF. The rearrangement links TRBV6-6 to TRBJ1-3; the D is unclear. Trimming took off 7 bases at V and 0 bases at J, with 10 bases between the two ends. The CDR3 is made up of 14 amino acids. The germline V gene encodes CDR1 MNHNY and CDR2 SVGAGI (reference sequence).

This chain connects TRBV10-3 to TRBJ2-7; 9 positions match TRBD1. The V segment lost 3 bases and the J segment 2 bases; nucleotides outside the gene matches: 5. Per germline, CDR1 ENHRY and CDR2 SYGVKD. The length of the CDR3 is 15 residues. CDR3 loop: CAISDPGQGTYEQYF. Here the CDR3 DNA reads TGTGCCATCAGTGACCCGGGACAGGGTACCTACGAGCAGTACTTC.

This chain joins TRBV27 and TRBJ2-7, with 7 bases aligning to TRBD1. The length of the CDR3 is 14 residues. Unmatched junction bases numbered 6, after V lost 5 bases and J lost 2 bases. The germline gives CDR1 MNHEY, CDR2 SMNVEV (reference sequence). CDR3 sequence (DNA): TGTGCCAGCAGTACAACACAGGGGACCTACGAGCAGTACTTC. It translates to CASSTTQGTYEQYF.

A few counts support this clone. The CDR3: CASSLAPSGATDTQYF. CDR3 bases: TGTGCCAGCAGCTTAGCGCCTAGCGGGGCCACAGATACGCAGTATTTT. The chain has TRBV7-6 and TRBJ2-3; 9 bases agree with TRBD2. J gave up 2 bases and V 0 bases, and 3 bases lay outside the gene matches. The length of the CDR3 is 16 residues. The V gene's germline CDR1 is SGHVS and CDR2 FNYEAQ.

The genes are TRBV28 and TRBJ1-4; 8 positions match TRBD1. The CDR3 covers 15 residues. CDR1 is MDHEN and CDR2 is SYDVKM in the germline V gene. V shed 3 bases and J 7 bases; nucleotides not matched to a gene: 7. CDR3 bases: TGTGCCAGCAGTTTCCCAGGGGGCGCGGGTGAAAAACTGTTTTTT. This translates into CASSFPGGAGEKLFF.

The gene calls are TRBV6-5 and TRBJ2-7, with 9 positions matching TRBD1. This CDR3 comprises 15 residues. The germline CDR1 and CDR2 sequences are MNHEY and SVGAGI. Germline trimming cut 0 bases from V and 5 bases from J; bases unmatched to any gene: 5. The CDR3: CASSYSRTGDHEQYF. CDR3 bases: TGTGCCAGCAGTTACTCCCGGACAGGGGACCACGAGCAGTACTTC.

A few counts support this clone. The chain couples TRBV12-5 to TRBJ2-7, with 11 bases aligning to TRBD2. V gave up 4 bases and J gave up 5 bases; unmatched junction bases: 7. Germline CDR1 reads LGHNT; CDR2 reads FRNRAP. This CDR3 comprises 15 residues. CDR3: CASGSLAGGPHEQYF. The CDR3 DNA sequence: TGTGCTAGTGGTTCCTTAGCGGGGGGGCCCCACGAGCAGTACTTC.

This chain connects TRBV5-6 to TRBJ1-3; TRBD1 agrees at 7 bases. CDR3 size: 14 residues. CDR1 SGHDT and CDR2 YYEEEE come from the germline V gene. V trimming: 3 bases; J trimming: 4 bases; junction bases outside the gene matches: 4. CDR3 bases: TGTGCCAGCAGCTCAACAGGGGCAGGAAACACCATATATTTT. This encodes CASSSTGAGNTIYF.

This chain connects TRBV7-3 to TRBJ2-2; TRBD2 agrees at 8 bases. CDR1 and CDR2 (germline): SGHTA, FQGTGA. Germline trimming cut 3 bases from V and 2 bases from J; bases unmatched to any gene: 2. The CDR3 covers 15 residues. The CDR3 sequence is CASSLSGRNTGELFF. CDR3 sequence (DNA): TGTGCCAGCAGCTTGAGCGGGAGAAACACCGGGGAGCTGTTTTTT. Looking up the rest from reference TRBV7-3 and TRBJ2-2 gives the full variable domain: GAGVSQTPSNKVTEKGKYVELRCDPISGHTALYWYRQSLGQGPEFLIYFQGTGAADDSGLPNDRFFAVRPEGSVSTLKIQRTERGDSAVYLCASSLSGRNTGELFFGEGSRLTVL.

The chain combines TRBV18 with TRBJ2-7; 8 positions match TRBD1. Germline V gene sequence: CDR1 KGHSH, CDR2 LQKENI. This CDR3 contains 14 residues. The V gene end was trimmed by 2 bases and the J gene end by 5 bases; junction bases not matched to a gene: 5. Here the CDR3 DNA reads TGTGCCAGCTCACCAGGGACAGGTCGGAACGAGCAGTACTTC. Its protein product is CASSPGTGRNEQYF.

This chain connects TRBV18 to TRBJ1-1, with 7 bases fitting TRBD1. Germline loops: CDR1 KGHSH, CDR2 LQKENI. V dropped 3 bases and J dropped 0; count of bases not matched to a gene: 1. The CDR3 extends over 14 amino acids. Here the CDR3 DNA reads TGTGCCAGCTCACCGGGACAGCTGAACACTGAAGCTTTCTTT. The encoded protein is CASSPGQLNTEAFF.

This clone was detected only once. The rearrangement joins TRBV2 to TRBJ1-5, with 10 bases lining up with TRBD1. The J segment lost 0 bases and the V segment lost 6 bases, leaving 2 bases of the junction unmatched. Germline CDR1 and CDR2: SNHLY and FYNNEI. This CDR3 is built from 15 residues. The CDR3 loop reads CASRGTGDSNQPQHF. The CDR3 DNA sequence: TGTGCCAGCAGGGGGACAGGGGATAGCAATCAGCCCCAGCATTTT.

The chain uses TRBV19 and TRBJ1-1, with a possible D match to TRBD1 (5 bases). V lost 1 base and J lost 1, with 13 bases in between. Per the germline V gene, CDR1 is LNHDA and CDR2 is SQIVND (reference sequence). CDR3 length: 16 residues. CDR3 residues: CASSIGAGRRNTEAFF. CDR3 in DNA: TGTGCCAGTAGTATAGGGGCAGGGCGTCGGAACACTGAAGCTTTCTTT. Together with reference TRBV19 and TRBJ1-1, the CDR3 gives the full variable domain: DGGITQSPKYLFRKEGQNVTLSCEQNLNHDAMYWYRQDPGQGLRLIYYSQIVNDFQKGDIAEGYSVSREKKESFPLTVTSAQKNPTAFYLCASSIGAGRRNTEAFFGQGTRLTVV.

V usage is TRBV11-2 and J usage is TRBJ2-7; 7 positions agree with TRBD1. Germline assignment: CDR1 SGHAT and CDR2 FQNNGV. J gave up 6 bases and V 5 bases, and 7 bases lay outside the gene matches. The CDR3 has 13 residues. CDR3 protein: CASSPRQGSEQYF. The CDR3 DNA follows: TGTGCCAGCAGCCCTCGACAGGGCTCCGAGCAGTACTTC.

For the CDR3, the DNA is TGCGCCAGCAGCCAAGGGACAGGGGGCGCGAAGCCTCACGAGCAGTACTTC. Translated: CASSQGTGGAKPHEQYF. The chain couples TRBV4-3 to TRBJ2-5, with TRBD1 identical over 11 bases. The DNA matches TRBJ2-7 better at its end, which makes the J call doubtful. There are 17 residues in the CDR3. Germline CDR1 reads LGHNA; CDR2 reads YSLEER.

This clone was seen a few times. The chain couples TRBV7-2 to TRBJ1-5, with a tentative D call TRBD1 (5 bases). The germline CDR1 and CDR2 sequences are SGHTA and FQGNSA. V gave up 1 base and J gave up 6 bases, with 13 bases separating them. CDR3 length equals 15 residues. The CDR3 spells CASSLGGEASQPQHF. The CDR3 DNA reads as TGTGCCAGCAGCTTAGGAGGGGAGGCGAGTCAGCCCCAGCATTTT.

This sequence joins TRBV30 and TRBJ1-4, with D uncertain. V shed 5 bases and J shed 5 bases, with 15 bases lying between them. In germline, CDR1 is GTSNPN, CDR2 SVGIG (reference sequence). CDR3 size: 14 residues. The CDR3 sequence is CAWSRSTVNEKLFF. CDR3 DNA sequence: TGTGCCTGGTCGAGAAGTACCGTAAATGAAAAACTGTTTTTT.